These T cell receptor beta chains were read from a single sample in a study of CD8+ T cells in alopecia areata. Method: immunoSEQ multiplex PCR; TCRdb's copy keeps in-frame clones and lacks some. The table shows some 120,000 clones, with 50% to 60% occurring only once. Here the sequenced sample was CD4+ T cells sorted from blood, taken at week 0. The receptors derive from a human donor with alopecia areata. Both conserved end residues are part of each CDR3. D genes are given only for firm matches. Only some rows state a clone size, as once, few, many or a class for expanded clones.

v_gene: TRBV18; j_gene: TRBJ2-3; abundance: -; d_gene: -; CDR3aa: CASSPSVDTQYF; CDR3nt: TGTGCCAGCTCACCATCAGTGGATACGCAGTATTTT
v_gene: TRBV5-1; j_gene: TRBJ2-2; abundance: -; d_gene: -; CDR3aa: CASSRGQLNTGELFF; CDR3nt: TGCGCCAGCAGCCGTGGACAGCTGAACACCGGGGAGCTGTTTTTT
v_gene: TRBV7-2; j_gene: TRBJ2-2; abundance: once; d_gene: TRBD1; CDR3aa: CASSRGQGGPGELFF; CDR3nt: TGTGCCAGCAGCAGAGGACAGGGTGGCCCCGGGGAGCTGTTTTTT
v_gene: TRBV14; j_gene: TRBJ2-5; abundance: -; d_gene: TRBD2; CDR3aa: CASSPGGTQYF; CDR3nt: TGTGCCAGCAGCCCGGGGGGGACCCAGTACTTC
v_gene: TRBV7-3; j_gene: TRBJ2-1; abundance: few; d_gene: TRBD2; CDR3aa: CASSSTPTLAGHNEQFF; CDR3nt: TGTGCCAGCAGCTCCACCCCCACCCTAGCGGGGCACAATGAGCAGTTCTTC
v_gene: TRBV4-1; j_gene: TRBJ1-2; abundance: few; d_gene: -; CDR3aa: CASSQVGYGYTF; CDR3nt: TGCGCCAGCAGCCAAGTTGGCTATGGCTACACCTTC
v_gene: TRBV27; j_gene: TRBJ1-1; abundance: -; d_gene: -; CDR3aa: CASLGARNTEAFF; CDR3nt: TGTGCCAGCCTCGGGGCGAGGAACACTGAAGCTTTCTTT
v_gene: TRBV5-1; j_gene: TRBJ1-2; abundance: few; d_gene: -; CDR3aa: CASSLEGSYYGYTF; CDR3nt: TGCGCCAGCAGCTTGGAGGGTTCTTACTATGGCTACACCTTC
v_gene: TRBV10-3; j_gene: TRBJ2-7; abundance: once; d_gene: -; CDR3aa: CAISESGYEQYF; CDR3nt: TGTGCCATCAGTGAGTCGGGCTACGAGCAGTACTTC
v_gene: TRBV7-7; j_gene: TRBJ2-5; abundance: many; d_gene: -; CDR3aa: CASSPDGPQETQYF; CDR3nt: TGTGCCAGCAGCCCGGACGGACCGCAAGAGACCCAGTACTTC
v_gene: TRBV9; j_gene: TRBJ1-2; abundance: -; d_gene: TRBD1; CDR3aa: CASSVATGEDYGYTF; CDR3nt: TGTGCCAGCAGCGTAGCTACAGGGGAGGACTATGGCTACACCTTC
v_gene: TRBV7-3; j_gene: TRBJ1-5; abundance: -; d_gene: TRBD1; CDR3aa: CASSRTGQGDQPQHF; CDR3nt: TGTGCCAGCAGCCGTACGGGACAGGGGGATCAGCCCCAGCATTTT
v_gene: TRBV5-1; j_gene: TRBJ1-4; abundance: -; d_gene: -; CDR3aa: CASSLFATNEKLFF; CDR3nt: TGCGCCAGCAGCTTGTTTGCAACTAATGAAAAACTGTTTTTT
v_gene: TRBV7-2; j_gene: TRBJ1-1; abundance: -; d_gene: -; CDR3aa: CASSHDGARRAFF; CDR3nt: TGTGCCAGCAGCCACGATGGGGCGAGGCGAGCTTTCTTT
v_gene: TRBV7-2; j_gene: TRBJ2-7; abundance: -; d_gene: -; CDR3aa: CASSFRSLTYEQYF; CDR3nt: TGTGCCAGCAGCTTCCGCTCTCTAACCTACGAGCAGTACTTC
v_gene: TRBV10-3; j_gene: TRBJ2-1; abundance: few; d_gene: TRBD1; CDR3aa: CAIKQPGQGNEQFF; CDR3nt: TGTGCCATCAAACAACCGGGACAGGGAAATGAGCAGTTCTTC
v_gene: TRBV19; j_gene: TRBJ1-5; abundance: -; d_gene: -; CDR3aa: CASKGSFIGYSNQPQHF; CDR3nt: TGTGCCAGTAAAGGTTCGTTTATAGGATATAGCAATCAGCCCCAGCATTTT
v_gene: TRBV15; j_gene: TRBJ1-1; abundance: -; d_gene: -; CDR3aa: CATSRDGTEAFF; CDR3nt: TGTGCCACCAGCAGAGACGGAACTGAAGCTTTCTTT
v_gene: TRBV5-1; j_gene: TRBJ2-5; abundance: -; d_gene: TRBD1; CDR3aa: CASSLRDRGETQYF; CDR3nt: TGCGCCAGCAGCTTGCGGGACAGGGGAGAGACCCAGTACTTC
v_gene: TRBV7-2; j_gene: TRBJ1-6; abundance: -; d_gene: -; CDR3aa: CASSAGGNSPLHF; CDR3nt: TGTGCCAGCAGCGCCGGGGGTAATTCACCCCTCCACTTT
v_gene: TRBV6-1; j_gene: TRBJ1-2; abundance: -; d_gene: TRBD1; CDR3aa: CASSQTTGDYGYTF; CDR3nt: TGTGCCAGCAGCCAAACGACAGGGGACTATGGCTACACCTTC
v_gene: TRBV5-1; j_gene: TRBJ2-3; abundance: -; d_gene: -; CDR3aa: CASSLPRGPTDTQYF; CDR3nt: TGCGCCAGCAGCTTACCTAGGGGCCCCACAGATACGCAGTATTTT
v_gene: TRBV18; j_gene: TRBJ2-1; abundance: few; d_gene: TRBD2; CDR3aa: CASSPGTSGSEQFF; CDR3nt: TGTGCCAGCTCCCCCGGGACTAGCGGGTCTGAGCAGTTCTTC
v_gene: TRBV4-1; j_gene: TRBJ2-3; abundance: -; d_gene: -; CDR3aa: CASSQVWTIPDTQYF; CDR3nt: TGCGCCAGCAGCCAAGTTTGGACAATTCCAGATACGCAGTATTTT
v_gene: TRBV7-6; j_gene: TRBJ2-2; abundance: few; d_gene: -; CDR3aa: CASSLEYGELFF; CDR3nt: TGTGCCAGCAGCTTAGAATACGGGGAGCTGTTTTTT
v_gene: TRBV28; j_gene: TRBJ2-2; abundance: -; d_gene: TRBD1; CDR3aa: CASSKDRGLSGELFF; CDR3nt: TGTGCCAGCAGTAAGGACAGGGGGCTTAGCGGGGAGCTGTTTTTT
v_gene: TRBV28; j_gene: TRBJ2-7; abundance: -; d_gene: -; CDR3aa: CASSSGRPWEQYF; CDR3nt: TGTGCCAGCAGTTCGGGACGGCCTTGGGAGCAGTACTTC
v_gene: TRBV27; j_gene: TRBJ2-7; abundance: -; d_gene: TRBD1; CDR3aa: CARRDRAYEQYF; CDR3nt: TGTGCCAGACGGGACAGGGCTTACGAGCAGTACTTC
v_gene: TRBV2; j_gene: TRBJ2-1; abundance: -; d_gene: TRBD2; CDR3aa: CASSPTSAHNEQFF; CDR3nt: TGTGCCAGCAGTCCGACTAGCGCCCACAATGAGCAGTTCTTC
v_gene: TRBV30; j_gene: TRBJ1-1; abundance: -; d_gene: TRBD1; CDR3aa: CAGTPGQGARTEAFF; CDR3nt: TGTGCCGGGACTCCAGGACAGGGGGCGCGGACTGAAGCTTTCTTT
v_gene: TRBV7-8; j_gene: TRBJ2-5; abundance: -; d_gene: TRBD2; CDR3aa: CASSLASGGPATQYF; CDR3nt: TGTGCCAGCAGCTTAGCGAGCGGGGGGCCGGCGACCCAGTACTTC
v_gene: TRBV6-6; j_gene: TRBJ2-2; abundance: many; d_gene: -; CDR3aa: CASSYSWGTTGELFF; CDR3nt: TGTGCCAGCAGTTACTCTTGGGGAACTACCGGGGAGCTGTTTTTT
v_gene: TRBV7-2; j_gene: TRBJ1-4; abundance: few; d_gene: -; CDR3aa: CASSLRLGEKLFF; CDR3nt: TGTGCCAGCAGCTTACGACTGGGGGAAAAACTGTTTTTT
v_gene: TRBV7-3; j_gene: TRBJ1-2; abundance: few; d_gene: -; CDR3aa: CASSLHGNYGYTF; CDR3nt: TGTGCCAGCAGCTTACATGGGAACTATGGCTACACCTTC
v_gene: TRBV7-8; j_gene: TRBJ1-2; abundance: -; d_gene: TRBD1; CDR3aa: CASSPTDRGPYGYTF; CDR3nt: TGTGCCAGCAGCCCCACGGACAGGGGGCCCTATGGCTACACCTTC
v_gene: TRBV7-9; j_gene: TRBJ2-7; abundance: few; d_gene: -; CDR3aa: CASSTGQGTRAYEQYF; CDR3nt: TGTGCCAGCAGCACGGGGCAGGGGACAAGGGCCTACGAGCAGTACTTC
v_gene: TRBV7-9; j_gene: TRBJ2-1; abundance: many; d_gene: -; CDR3aa: CASRESGPYNEQFF; CDR3nt: TGTGCCAGCAGAGAGAGCGGGCCCTACAATGAGCAGTTCTTC
v_gene: TRBV7-3; j_gene: TRBJ1-2; abundance: -; d_gene: TRBD1; CDR3aa: CASSLWPGQGAYTF; CDR3nt: TGTGCCAGCAGCTTATGGCCCGGACAGGGGGCCTACACCTTC
v_gene: TRBV29-1; j_gene: TRBJ2-1; abundance: few; d_gene: -; CDR3aa: CSVPSTSYNEQFF; CDR3nt: TGCAGCGTCCCCTCGACGTCCTACAATGAGCAGTTCTTC
v_gene: TRBV7-9; j_gene: TRBJ1-1; abundance: few; d_gene: -; CDR3aa: CASSLTPNTEAFF; CDR3nt: TGTGCCAGCAGCCTAACACCGAACACTGAAGCTTTCTTT
v_gene: TRBV27; j_gene: TRBJ1-2; abundance: once; d_gene: TRBD1; CDR3aa: CASSPEGTGEYEGYTF; CDR3nt: TGTGCCAGCAGTCCCGAGGGGACAGGGGAATACGAAGGCTACACCTTC
v_gene: TRBV28; j_gene: TRBJ1-4; abundance: -; d_gene: -; CDR3aa: CASSFRGLNEKLFF; CDR3nt: TGTGCCAGCAGTTTTCGGGGGTTGAATGAAAAACTGTTTTTT
v_gene: TRBV19; j_gene: TRBJ1-6; abundance: -; d_gene: -; CDR3aa: CASSIDDGGADGGSPLHF; CDR3nt: TGTGCCAGTAGTATAGACGACGGGGGCGCAGATGGGGGTTCACCCCTCCACTTT
v_gene: TRBV11-2; j_gene: TRBJ1-2; abundance: -; d_gene: -; CDR3aa: CASSPAGGYGYTF; CDR3nt: TGTGCCAGCAGCCCGGCGGGCGGGTATGGCTACACCTTC
v_gene: TRBV4-3; j_gene: TRBJ1-2; abundance: -; d_gene: -; CDR3aa: CASSQDHGAVYGYTF; CDR3nt: TGCGCCAGCAGCCAAGATCATGGGGCGGTATATGGCTACACCTTC
v_gene: TRBV7-9; j_gene: TRBJ1-1; abundance: -; d_gene: TRBD1; CDR3aa: CASSLARTGMNTEAFF; CDR3nt: TGTGCCAGCAGCTTAGCGCGGACAGGCATGAACACTGAAGCTTTCTTT
v_gene: TRBV18; j_gene: TRBJ2-3; abundance: -; d_gene: TRBD2; CDR3aa: CASSPPVAGADTQYF; CDR3nt: TGTGCCAGCTCACCACCGGTAGCGGGGGCAGATACGCAGTATTTT
v_gene: TRBV7-9; j_gene: TRBJ2-5; abundance: -; d_gene: TRBD1; CDR3aa: CASSWGQGVFRETQYF; CDR3nt: TGTGCCAGCAGCTGGGGACAGGGTGTTTTTCGAGAGACCCAGTACTTC
v_gene: TRBV30; j_gene: TRBJ2-7; abundance: -; d_gene: -; CDR3aa: CAWTRGRLTRERHF; CDR3nt: TGTGCCTGGACTAGGGGCCGGCTGACGAGGGAGAGGCACTTC
v_gene: TRBV5-8; j_gene: TRBJ2-3; abundance: -; d_gene: -; CDR3aa: CASSLEEGGTHTTDTQYF; CDR3nt: TGTGCCAGCAGCTTGGAGGAGGGGGGGACACACACCACAGATACGCAGTATTTT
v_gene: TRBV28; j_gene: TRBJ1-1; abundance: -; d_gene: -; CDR3aa: CASRPSGTELTEAFF; CDR3nt: TGTGCCAGCAGGCCCTCAGGTACCGAACTCACTGAAGCTTTCTTT
v_gene: TRBV4-1; j_gene: TRBJ1-1; abundance: few; d_gene: -; CDR3aa: CASSQAGANWGTTEAFF; CDR3nt: TGCGCCAGCAGCCAAGCCGGGGCGAACTGGGGAACCACTGAAGCTTTCTTT
v_gene: TRBV6-6; j_gene: TRBJ1-1; abundance: -; d_gene: -; CDR3aa: CASRSPRREKTEAFF; CDR3nt: TGTGCCAGCAGATCCCCGAGGCGGGAGAAAACTGAAGCTTTCTTT
v_gene: TRBV5-1; j_gene: TRBJ2-7; abundance: -; d_gene: TRBD2; CDR3aa: CASSLGSSGPSYEQYF; CDR3nt: TGCGCCAGCAGCTTGGGGTCTAGCGGGCCGTCCTACGAGCAGTACTTC
v_gene: TRBV7-3; j_gene: TRBJ2-3; abundance: -; d_gene: TRBD1; CDR3aa: CASSRTGTADTQYF; CDR3nt: TGTGCCAGCAGCCGGACAGGAACGGCAGATACGCAGTATTTT
v_gene: TRBV7-2; j_gene: TRBJ2-7; abundance: few; d_gene: TRBD1; CDR3aa: CASSTHGTEIYEQYF; CDR3nt: TGTGCCAGCAGCACTCACGGGACAGAGATCTACGAGCAGTACTTC
v_gene: TRBV19; j_gene: TRBJ2-1; abundance: few; d_gene: TRBD2; CDR3aa: CASSPGLADNEQFF; CDR3nt: TGTGCCAGTAGTCCGGGACTAGCGGACAATGAGCAGTTCTTC
v_gene: TRBV5-1; j_gene: TRBJ2-1; abundance: few; d_gene: -; CDR3aa: CASSLSGDYNEQFF; CDR3nt: TGCGCCAGCAGCTTGTCTGGAGATTACAATGAGCAGTTCTTC